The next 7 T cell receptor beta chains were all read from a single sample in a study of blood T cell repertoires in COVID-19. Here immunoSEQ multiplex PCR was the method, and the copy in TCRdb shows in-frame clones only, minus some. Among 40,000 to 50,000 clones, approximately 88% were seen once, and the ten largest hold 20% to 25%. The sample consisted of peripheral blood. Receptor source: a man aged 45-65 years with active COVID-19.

Here the CDR3 DNA reads TGTGCCTGGAGAGGAAGGGAGACCGGGGAGCTGTTTTTT. Its translation is CAWRGRETGELFF. The gene calls are TRBV30 and TRBJ2-2, with a possible D match to TRBD2 (5 bases). Germline V gene data show CDR1 as GTSNPN and CDR2 as SVGIG (reference sequence). The CDR3 covers 13 residues. V was shortened by 3 bases and J by 5 bases, with 10 bases between the two germline ends.

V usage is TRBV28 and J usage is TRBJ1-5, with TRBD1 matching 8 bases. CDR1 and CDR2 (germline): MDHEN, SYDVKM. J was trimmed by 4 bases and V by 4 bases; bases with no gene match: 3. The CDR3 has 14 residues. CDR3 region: CASSSRTGNQPQHF. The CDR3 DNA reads TGTGCCAGCAGTTCCCGGACAGGGAATCAGCCCCAGCATTTT.

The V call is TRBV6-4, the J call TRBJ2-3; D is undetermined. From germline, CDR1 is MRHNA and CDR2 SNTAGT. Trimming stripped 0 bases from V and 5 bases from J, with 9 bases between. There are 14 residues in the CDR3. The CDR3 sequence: CASSDSAAQDTQYF. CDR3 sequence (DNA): TGTGCCAGCAGTGACTCGGCCGCCCAAGATACGCAGTATTTT.

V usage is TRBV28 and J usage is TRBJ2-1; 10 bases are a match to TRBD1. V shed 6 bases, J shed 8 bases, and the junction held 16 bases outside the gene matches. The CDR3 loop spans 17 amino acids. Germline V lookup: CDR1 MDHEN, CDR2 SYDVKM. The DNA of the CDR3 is TGTGCCAGCAGGATGTTACACCGGGACAGGGGAAGCCATGAGCAGTTCTTC. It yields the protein CASRMLHRDRGSHEQFF.

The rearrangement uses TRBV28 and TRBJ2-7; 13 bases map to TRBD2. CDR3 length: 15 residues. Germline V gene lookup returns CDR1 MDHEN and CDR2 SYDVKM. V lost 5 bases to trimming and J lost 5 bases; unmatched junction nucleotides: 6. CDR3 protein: CASSAGLAGAHEQYF. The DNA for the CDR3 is TGTGCCAGCAGTGCCGGACTAGCGGGAGCTCACGAGCAGTACTTC.

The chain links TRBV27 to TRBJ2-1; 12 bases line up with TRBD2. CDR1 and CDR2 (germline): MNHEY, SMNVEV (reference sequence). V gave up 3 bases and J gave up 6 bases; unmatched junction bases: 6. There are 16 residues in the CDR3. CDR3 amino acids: CASSFFETSGSNEQFF. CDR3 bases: TGTGCCAGCAGTTTCTTTGAGACTAGCGGGAGCAATGAGCAGTTCTTC.

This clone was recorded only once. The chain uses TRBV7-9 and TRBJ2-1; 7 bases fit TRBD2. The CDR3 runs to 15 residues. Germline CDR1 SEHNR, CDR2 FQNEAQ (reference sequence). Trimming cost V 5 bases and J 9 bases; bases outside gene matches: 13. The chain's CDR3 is CASSPERGSSVEQFF. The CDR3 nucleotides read TGTGCCAGCAGCCCTGAGCGGGGAAGTTCGGTTGAGCAGTTCTTC.